This TCR beta chain was captured by sequencing in a study of T cells in Graves' hyperthyroidism and ophthalmopathy. Using RNA transcripts as the source, TCR beta CDR3 regions were amplified. First-round RT-PCR with HTBI primers amplified the TCR CDR3 region. TCRdb independently ran MiXCR on the multiplex PCR reads; one entry per CDR3 protein. The table lists hundreds of thousands of distinct CDR3 sequences, roughly 13% of them singletons, with roughly 5.5% in the top ten. Germline CDR1 is SGHNT and CDR2 is YYREEE (reference sequence). The trim removed 7 bases at V and 3 bases at J, leaving 4 bases unmatched. The CDR3 sequence is 13 residues long.

Material: blood. This chain joins TRBV5-4 and TRBJ2-3; 8 bases fit TRBD1. This TCR was recovered from a woman aged 25-40 years with Graves' hyperthyroidism that later progressed to Graves' ophthalmopathy. CDR3 residues: CASLTGGTDTQYF. In DNA form, the CDR3 reads TGTGCCAGCCTCACAGGGGGTACAGATACGCAGTATTTT.